A single sample is the source of the 26 T cell receptor beta chains below, sequenced in a study of blood T cell repertoires in COVID-19. Only in-frame clones appear in the TCRdb table, and some are missing; sequencing was by immunoSEQ multiplex PCR. This sample has about 74,000 clones, with roughly 83% found just once. Sequencing was performed on peripheral blood. The source of these receptors is an older man with acute or convalescent COVID-19.

CDR3 bases: TGCAGCGTTAGGACAGGGGACAAGCCCCAGCATTTT. It specifies CSVRTGDKPQHF. The chain couples TRBV29-1 to TRBJ1-5, with 9 bases fitting TRBD1. V shed 5 bases, J shed 8 bases, and the junction held 4 bases outside the gene matches. The CDR3 spans 12 residues. The germline V gene encodes CDR1 SQVTM and CDR2 ANQGSEA. The full variable domain, in which reference TRBV29-1 and TRBJ1-5 provide the parts outside the CDR3, is SAVISQKPSRDICQRGTSLTIQCQVDSQVTMMFWYRQQPGQSLTLIATANQGSEATYESGFVIDKFPISRPNLTFSTLTVSNMSPEDSSIYLCSVRTGDKPQHFGDGTRLSIL.

V usage is TRBV4-1 and J usage is TRBJ2-1; 14 bases line up with TRBD2. CDR3 length: 17 residues. V shed 2 bases and J 8 bases; nucleotides not matched to a gene: 8. Germline assignment: CDR1 MGHRA and CDR2 YSYEKL. CDR3 protein: CASSQSGLAGVIDEQFF. DNA of the CDR3: TGCGCCAGCAGCCAATCGGGACTAGCGGGAGTTATCGATGAGCAGTTCTTC.

This clone was counted a single time. The chain uses TRBV27 and TRBJ2-3, with 10 bases lining up with TRBD2. With 4 bases clipped from V and 7 bases from J, the junction kept 20 bases outside the gene matches. The CDR3 covers 19 residues. The V gene's germline CDR1 is MNHEY and CDR2 SMNVEV (reference sequence). The CDR3 sequence is CASSSPTSSSGRDRNTQYF. As DNA, the CDR3 is TGTGCCAGCAGTTCGCCGACGAGCTCGAGCGGGAGGGATAGGAATACGCAGTATTTT.

The rearrangement uses TRBV19 and TRBJ1-4, with D possibly matching TRBD1 (6 bases). CDR1 LNHDA and CDR2 SQIVND come from the germline V gene (reference sequence). V was clipped by 5 bases and J by 0 bases, with 16 bases between them. The CDR3 runs 17 residues. The CDR3 nucleotides read TGTGCCAGTAGTCTTTTCGGGGGGCGTGCAACTAATGAAAAACTGTTTTTT. Translation: CASSLFGGRATNEKLFF.

The V gene is TRBV10-3, the J gene TRBJ2-7; the match to TRBD2 covers 10 bases. The CDR3 totals 16 residues. Unmatched junction bases numbered 10, after V lost 8 bases and J lost 0 bases. Per the germline V gene, CDR1 is ENHRY and CDR2 is SYGVKD. The chain's CDR3 is CAIRPSGGASSYEQYF. CDR3 coding DNA: TGTGCCATCCGTCCTAGCGGGGGAGCTAGCTCCTACGAGCAGTACTTC.

The chain has TRBV28 and TRBJ1-1; weak D call: TRBD1 (6 bases). The V end was cut by 8 bases, the J end by 5 bases, with 21 bases between. The CDR3 loop spans 15 amino acids. Germline V gene data show CDR1 as MDHEN and CDR2 as SYDVKM. The CDR3 sequence is CASHTGGRVVTEAFF. The CDR3 coding sequence is TGTGCCAGCCACACTGGGGGCAGGGTTGTAACTGAAGCTTTCTTT.

This clone showed up just a few times. The genes are TRBV19 and TRBJ1-1; D is undetermined. Looked up from germline, CDR1 is LNHDA and CDR2 is SQIVND (reference sequence). V was cut by 3 bases and J by 1 base, with 12 bases left in between. This CDR3 has 15 residues. CDR3 sequence: CASSIGGVKNTEAFF. As DNA, the CDR3 is TGTGCCAGTAGTATCGGCGGGGTGAAGAACACTGAAGCTTTCTTT.

The CDR3: CASSFQGGQPQHF. DNA of the CDR3: TGTGCCAGCAGTTTCCAGGGAGGACAGCCCCAGCATTTT. This chain joins TRBV27 and TRBJ1-5, with a possible D match to TRBD1 (5 bases). CDR1 and CDR2 from the germline V gene are MNHEY and SMNVEV (reference sequence). The CDR3 is 13 amino acids. The ends were cut back, 3 bases at V and 7 bases at J, with 10 bases in the middle.

About this clone itself: A junction end diverges from the germline sequence, so it may reflect a read error. The rearrangement joins TRBV19 to TRBJ2-1, with D possibly being TRBD1 (7 bases). The CDR3 runs to 15 residues. Germline V lookup: CDR1 LNHDA, CDR2 SQIVND (reference sequence). The CDR3 loop is CASRLGRGDGNEQFF. CDR3 DNA: TGCGCCAGTAGATTAGGCAGGGGGGACGGCAATGAGCAGTTCTTC.

This chain uses TRBV7-2 with TRBJ2-7, with D perhaps matching TRBD2 (7 bases). This CDR3 has 17 residues. The V end was cut by 3 bases, the J end by 6 bases, with 24 bases between. The germline V gene has CDR1 SGHTA and CDR2 FQGNSA. In nucleotides, the CDR3 is TGTGCCAGCAGCTTTATGCCCTACGGGGGGCGCGTGGCCGAGCAGTACTTC. It specifies CASSFMPYGGRVAEQYF.

The V call is TRBV6-5, the J call TRBJ2-7, with 9 bases aligning to TRBD1. CDR3 length equals 14 residues. Germline-derived CDR1 and CDR2 are MNHEY and SVGAGI. Unmatched junction bases numbered 7, after V lost 4 bases and J lost 6 bases. The CDR3 DNA reads as TGTGCCAGCAGTTCCGGGACAGGGACCGGCGAGCAGTACTTC. Protein sequence: CASSSGTGTGEQYF.

The chain is built from TRBV12-3 or TRBV12-4 and TRBJ2-7; 7 bases fit TRBD2. The CDR3 spans 13 residues. J lost 0 bases, V lost 7 bases, and 3 bases had no gene match. CDR3 DNA: TGTGCCAGCACCGGGACTAACTCCTACGAGCAGTACTTC. Its translation is CASTGTNSYEQYF.

The CDR3 DNA reads as TGCGCCAGCAGCCTGGACCCTCCAGGGTGGGAGACCCAGTACTTC. Translated: CASSLDPPGWETQYF. This chain connects TRBV5-1 to TRBJ2-5, with D perhaps matching TRBD1 (5 bases). V was cut by 4 bases and J by 5 bases, with 18 bases left in between. This CDR3 has 15 residues. CDR1 is SGHRS, CDR2 YFSETQ, per germline.

The V call is TRBV24-1, the J call TRBJ2-2; 7 bases agree with TRBD1. Germline loops: CDR1 KGHDR, CDR2 SFDVKD. J gave up 4 bases and V 3 bases, and 4 bases lay outside the gene matches. The CDR3 covers 15 residues. The chain's CDR3 is CATSDRQGITGELFF. DNA of the CDR3: TGTGCCACCAGTGATCGACAGGGTATCACCGGGGAGCTGTTTTTT.

The chain is built from TRBV4-3 and TRBJ2-2; TRBD2 aligns across 13 bases. Germline loops: CDR1 LGHNA, CDR2 YSLEER. After removal of 4 bases from V and 14 bases from J, the junction contained 13 bases not matched to a gene. CDR3 length: 16 amino acids. DNA for the CDR3: TGCGCCAGCAGCCGTGACGGACAGGGACTAGCGGGAAGACTGTTTTTT. Translating it yields CASSRDGQGLAGRLFF.

This rearrangement joins TRBV28 to TRBJ2-3, with TRBD2 identical over 7 bases. V lost 4 bases and J lost 1; bases outside the gene matches: 5. Germline assignment: CDR1 MDHEN and CDR2 SYDVKM. CDR3 size: 15 residues. This CDR3 is CASSSPAGGTDTQYF. DNA of the CDR3: TGTGCCAGCAGTTCCCCGGCGGGGGGCACAGATACGCAGTATTTT.

The rearrangement links TRBV27 to TRBJ2-2; tentative D call: TRBD1 (6 bases). With 3 bases removed from V and 5 bases from J, the gap between germline ends came to 22 bases. The length of the CDR3 is 18 residues. Germline CDR1 is MNHEY and CDR2 is SMNVEV (reference sequence). The CDR3 region has the DNA TGTGCCAGCAGTTTTCGGCAGATCACCGGGACATGGACCGGGGAGCTGTTTTTT. Protein sequence: CASSFRQITGTWTGELFF.

The chain is built from TRBV19 and TRBJ2-1; 12 bases are shared with TRBD2. The germline V gene has CDR1 LNHDA and CDR2 SQIVND (reference sequence). V was clipped by 6 bases and J by 4 bases; unmatched bases: 4. There are 15 residues in the CDR3. This CDR3 reads CASSPGLAGYNEQFF. The CDR3 DNA sequence: TGTGCCAGTAGCCCGGGACTAGCGGGTTACAATGAGCAGTTCTTC.

The chain employs TRBV5-1 and TRBJ1-1; 7 bases fit TRBD1. Unmatched junction bases numbered 9, after V lost 2 bases and J lost 5 bases. The length of the CDR3 is 15 residues. Germline V gene lookup returns CDR1 SGHRS and CDR2 YFSETQ. This chain's CDR3 is CASSFSQQGRTEAFF. The CDR3 DNA reads TGCGCCAGCAGCTTCAGCCAACAGGGGAGGACTGAAGCTTTCTTT.

The chain has TRBV7-2 and TRBJ2-7, with 8 bases matching TRBD2. Per the germline V gene, CDR1 is SGHTA and CDR2 is FQGNSA. The junction had 4 bases not matched to a gene; V was cut back by 2 bases and J by 1 base. The CDR3 runs 15 residues. The CDR3 protein is CASSLRASGSYEQYF. CDR3 nucleotide sequence: TGTGCCAGCAGCTTACGCGCTAGCGGGTCCTACGAGCAGTACTTC.

The J gene is TRBJ2-1, the V gene TRBV28; 8 nucleotides align to TRBD1. This CDR3 is built from 17 residues. With 5 bases clipped from V and 7 bases from J, the junction kept 16 bases outside the gene matches. Germline V CDR1 and CDR2: MDHEN, SYDVKM. The CDR3 reads CASSIQRTGRGKNEQFF. CDR3 sequence (DNA): TGTGCCAGCAGTATACAAAGGACAGGGAGAGGAAAAAATGAGCAGTTCTTC. Drawing the rest from reference TRBV28 and TRBJ2-1, the complete variable domain is DVKVTQSSRYLVKRTGEKVFLECVQDMDHENMFWYRQDPGLGLRLIYFSYDVKMKEKGDIPEGYSVSREKKERFSLILESASTNQTSMYLCASSIQRTGRGKNEQFFGPGTRLTVL.

This chain joins TRBV18 and TRBJ1-4; tentative D call: TRBD1 (6 bases). Germline-derived CDR1 and CDR2 are KGHSH and LQKENI. V lost 4 bases and J lost 8, with 14 bases in between. The CDR3 spans 14 residues. The DNA of the CDR3 is TGTGCCAGCTCACTAGAGACAGGAAGCGAAAAACTGTTTTTT. Amino acid sequence: CASSLETGSEKLFF.

DNA for the CDR3: TGTGCCAGCACCCCAGGGGGATACAGCAATCAGCCCCAGCATTTT. Amino acids: CASTPGGYSNQPQHF. J is TRBJ1-5 and V is TRBV6-2 or TRBV6-3; 7 bases are a match to TRBD1. Germline assignment: CDR1 MNHEY and CDR2 SVGEGT. This CDR3 spans 15 amino acids. J lost 1 base, V lost 7 bases, and 7 bases had no gene match.

The V gene is TRBV6-2 or TRBV6-3, the J gene TRBJ1-6; D perhaps matches TRBD1 (6 bases). Per the germline V gene, CDR1 is MNHEY and CDR2 is SVGEGT. The V and J ends lost 2 bases and 11 bases respectively, with 25 bases between them. This CDR3 comprises 18 residues. In DNA, the CDR3 is TGTGCCAGCAGTTACATTGGGAGGGGGGGGTCCCCGGGTACACCCCTCCACTTT. The encoded protein is CASSYIGRGGSPGTPLHF.

As concerns this clone: This same CDR3 is encoded by further DNA sequences in the sample. This chain connects TRBV28 to TRBJ2-3, with TRBD2 identical over 11 bases. Germline V CDR1 and CDR2: MDHEN, SYDVKM. V lost 9 bases and J lost 6; bases outside the gene matches: 2. The CDR3 covers 12 residues. Written as DNA, the CDR3 is TGTGCCAGTCTAGCGGGAGGTGATACGCAGTATTTT. It encodes CASLAGGDTQYF.

V gene TRBV24-1 combines with J gene TRBJ2-3; 9 nucleotides match TRBD1. The germline CDR1 and CDR2 sequences are KGHDR and SFDVKD. The CDR3 loop spans 16 amino acids. Trimming cost V 4 bases and J 6 bases; bases outside gene matches: 10. This CDR3 is CATSDPGQGGVDTQYF. CDR3 nucleotide sequence: TGTGCCACCAGTGACCCGGGACAGGGAGGCGTGGATACGCAGTATTTT.